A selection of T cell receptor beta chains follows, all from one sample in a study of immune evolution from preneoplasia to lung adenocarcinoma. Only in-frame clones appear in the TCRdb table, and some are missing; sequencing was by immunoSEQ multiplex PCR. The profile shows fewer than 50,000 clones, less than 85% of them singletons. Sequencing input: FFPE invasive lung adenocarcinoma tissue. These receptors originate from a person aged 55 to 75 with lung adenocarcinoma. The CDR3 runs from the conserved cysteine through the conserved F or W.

CDR3aa: CASRLDRGSYNEQFF
v_gene: TRBV27

CDR3aa: CSARRGDTQYF
v_gene: TRBV20-1

CDR3aa: CASSNTSGSWYEQYF
v_gene: TRBV7-2

CDR3aa: CASSRARGRLHSIPLEQYF
v_gene: TRBV13

CDR3aa: CASSLVWSSGANVLTF
v_gene: TRBV7-2

CDR3aa: CASSGTSGNLARVF
v_gene: TRBV7-2

CDR3aa: CASSDVGLEGSEQFF
v_gene: TRBV6-4

CDR3aa: CASSRRTSETGELFF
v_gene: TRBV5-1

CDR3aa: CASPSRGGSSSTDTQYF
v_gene: TRBV7-9

CDR3aa: CASSSARDRETQYF
v_gene: TRBV11-2

CDR3aa: CASSTSPSYEQYF
v_gene: TRBV6-1

CDR3aa: CASSIPGVSSEQYF
v_gene: TRBV19

CDR3aa: CASSPGLSGNTIYF
v_gene: TRBV18

CDR3aa: CASSLEFGFGLGEAFF
v_gene: TRBV5-1